Detailed here is one T cell receptor (beta chain). The entry originates in a study of blood T cell repertoires in COVID-19. In the study overall: The origin of the acute and convalescent COVID-19 samples was the United States, Italy and Spain. In each case, the material was cDNA or gDNA derived from T cells, B-cell-depleted T cells, or PBMCs.

Authors' data handling: Using reference gene primer amplification, nucleated cell counts were estimated. This table comes from immunoSEQ multiplex PCR, and its TCRdb copy is limited to in-frame clones, with some not included. V and J calls plus clone size are reproduced from that table; the DNA served to infer D and trimming. This table has fewer than 85,000 clones, more than 75% appearing once. Germline V gene data show CDR1 as MNHEY and CDR2 as SVGAGI. The J segment lost 4 bases and the V segment lost 5 bases, leaving 6 bases of the junction unmatched. This CDR3 contains 14 residues. J is TRBJ1-2 and V is TRBV6-5; 8 nucleotides align to TRBD1. Sequencing input: peripheral blood. This receptor was identified in a woman of 80 years or more with active or convalescent COVID-19. The DNA of the CDR3 is TGTGCCAGCAGTACAGGGGGAAGACTCTATGGCTACACCTTC. It encodes CASSTGGRLYGYTF.